Shown below are 18 T cell receptor beta chains from a single sample sequenced in a study of glioma-infiltrating T cells after dendritic cell vaccination. Only in-frame clones appear in the TCRdb table, and some are missing; sequencing was by immunoSEQ multiplex PCR. The sample has 80,000 to 95,000 clones, about 83% seen once. Sequenced here: blood, sampled before dendritic cell vaccination. The source is a human donor with glioblastoma.

J is TRBJ1-4 and V is TRBV28, with 7 positions matching TRBD1. The CDR3 is made up of 15 amino acids. J was trimmed by 5 bases and V by 5 bases; bases with no gene match: 8. CDR1 MDHEN and CDR2 SYDVKM come from the germline V gene. DNA of the CDR3: TGTGCCAGCAGTATTCCCGGGACAGACAATGAAAAACTGTTTTTT. Translation: CASSIPGTDNEKLFF. The full variable domain, completed using reference TRBV28 and TRBJ1-4, is DVKVTQSSRYLVKRTGEKVFLECVQDMDHENMFWYRQDPGLGLRLIYFSYDVKMKEKGDIPEGYSVSREKKERFSLILESASTNQTSMYLCASSIPGTDNEKLFFGSGTQLSVL.

This rearrangement joins TRBV18 to TRBJ2-7; TRBD1 matches 7 bases. The CDR3 has 15 residues. From germline, CDR1 is KGHSH and CDR2 LQKENI. V lost 3 bases, J lost 5 bases, and 10 bases stayed unmatched. CDR3 protein: CASSPSLQGLHEQYF. The CDR3 nucleotides read TGTGCCAGCTCACCCTCGTTACAGGGGTTACACGAGCAGTACTTC.

The rearrangement uses TRBV15 and TRBJ2-7; 9 nucleotides match TRBD2. V trimming: 0 bases; J trimming: 3 bases; junction bases outside the gene matches: 3. The CDR3 consists of 15 residues. CDR1 is LNHNV, CDR2 YYDKDF, per germline (reference sequence). CDR3 DNA: TGTGCCACCAGCAGAGAGGGACTAGCTAGCTACGAGCAGTACTTC. It codes for CATSREGLASYEQYF.

The chain couples TRBV18 to TRBJ2-1; D possibly corresponds to TRBD2 (5 bases). Trimming shortened V by 6 bases and J by 0 bases, and 12 bases separated the two germline ends. This CDR3 has 15 amino acids. Germline CDR1 and CDR2: KGHSH and LQKENI. The CDR3 DNA reads TGTGCCAGCTCCTCGGGGATATACTCCTACAATGAGCAGTTCTTC. Translation: CASSSGIYSYNEQFF.

This chain links TRBV6-5 with TRBJ2-7; 9 nucleotides match TRBD1. Germline lookup yields CDR1 MNHEY and CDR2 SVGAGI. The CDR3 covers 15 residues. J lost 2 bases, V lost 2 bases, and 4 bases had no gene match. The CDR3 bases are TGTGCCAGCAGTTACAGCTGGACAGGGGCCTACGAGCAGTACTTC. This gives the protein CASSYSWTGAYEQYF.

This clone was found once. The V call is TRBV29-1, the J call TRBJ2-2, with 7 bases aligning to TRBD1. The CDR3 sequence is 14 residues long. V lost 4 bases, J lost 2 bases, and 4 bases stayed unmatched. Germline V CDR1 and CDR2: SQVTM, ANQGSEA. CDR3 protein: CSVVRGINTGELFF. The CDR3 DNA reads as TGCAGCGTTGTCAGGGGGATTAACACCGGGGAGCTGTTTTTT.

This clone has only a few counts. The chain has TRBV4-3 and TRBJ1-2, with a possible D match to TRBD1 (5 bases). CDR3 length equals 17 residues. Trimming cost V 1 base and J 5 bases, with 20 bases left between them. CDR1 is LGHNA, CDR2 YSLEER, per germline. This CDR3 is CASSQVMGGTPWYGYTF. The CDR3 DNA follows: TGCGCCAGCAGCCAAGTTATGGGGGGGACCCCTTGGTATGGCTACACCTTC.

This rearrangement joins TRBV18 to TRBJ2-7; TRBD1 agrees at 7 bases. Germline CDR1 reads KGHSH; CDR2 reads LQKENI. Unmatched junction bases numbered 4, after V lost 3 bases and J lost 2 bases. CDR3 size: 14 residues. The CDR3 nucleotides are TGTGCCAGCTCACCTGACAGGGAGACCTACGAGCAGTACTTC. Its translation is CASSPDRETYEQYF.

J is TRBJ2-1 and V is TRBV25-1; maybe TRBD1 (5 bases). The CDR3 consists of 13 residues. The germline gives CDR1 MGHDK, CDR2 SYGVNS. The V gene lost 5 bases and the J gene lost 2 bases, with 7 bases spanning the gap. CDR3 loop: CASSPGTYNEQFF. CDR3 DNA: TGTGCCAGCAGTCCAGGGACCTACAATGAGCAGTTCTTC.

The chain carries TRBV11-2 and TRBJ1-3, with a weak D call TRBD1 (5 bases). The germline V gene has CDR1 SGHAT and CDR2 FQNNGV. Trimming took off 4 bases at V and 5 bases at J, with 18 bases between the two ends. The CDR3 is 16 residues long. The CDR3 nucleotides are TGTGCCAGCAGCTCCCCCTTCACAGGAGAAAGAAACACCATATATTTT. Amino acids: CASSSPFTGERNTIYF.

This chain joins TRBV6-1 and TRBJ2-1; 8 bases line up with TRBD1. The CDR3 is 12 residues long. Germline loops: CDR1 MNHNS, CDR2 SASEGT. CDR3 DNA sequence: TGTGGGGCGCAGGGGGCTTTGAATGAGCAGTTCTTC. It yields the protein CGAQGALNEQFF.

This sequence joins TRBV28 and TRBJ1-4; possibly TRBD1 for D (6 bases). The CDR3 contains 16 residues. Trimming removed 4 bases from V and 2 bases from J, with 14 bases in between. The germline CDR1 and CDR2 sequences are MDHEN and SYDVKM. The CDR3 protein is CASSSMGGATNEKLFF. The CDR3 region has the DNA TGTGCCAGCAGTTCGATGGGGGGGGCCACTAATGAAAAACTGTTTTTT.

The chain links TRBV7-5 to TRBJ1-5. TRBV7-5 is a pseudogene segment. CDR3 length: 14 amino acids. CDR3 in amino acids: CVRSARGTHQPQHF. The CDR3 DNA reads TGTGTCAGAAGCGCCCGGGGGACTCATCAGCCCCAGCATTTT.

The V gene is TRBV5-1, the J gene TRBJ2-3; D might be TRBD1 (6 bases). This CDR3 region has 16 residues. Trimming took 2 bases from V and 6 from J, leaving 19 bases between them. Germline V lookup: CDR1 SGHRS, CDR2 YFSETQ. The CDR3 sequence is CASSLQGPQRLDTQYF. CDR3 DNA sequence: TGCGCCAGCAGCTTACAGGGCCCTCAACGCCTGGATACGCAGTATTTT.

The genes are TRBV5-6 and TRBJ2-7; 7 nucleotides agree with TRBD1. This CDR3 has 14 amino acids. The V gene's germline CDR1 is SGHDT and CDR2 YYEEEE. V lost 0 bases to trimming and J lost 3 bases; unmatched junction nucleotides: 3. The CDR3 spells CASSLGQGRYEQYF. The CDR3 DNA sequence: TGTGCCAGCAGCTTGGGACAGGGACGCTACGAGCAGTACTTC. Together with reference TRBV5-6 and TRBJ2-7, the CDR3 gives the full variable domain: DAGVTQSPTHLIKTRGQQVTLRCSPKSGHDTVSWYQQALGQGPQFIFQYYEEEERQRGNFPDRFSGHQFPNYSSELNVNALLLGDSALYLCASSLGQGRYEQYFGPGTRLTVT.

CDR3 bases: TGTGCCAGCAGCTTGGGGGAGGTGGTAGATACGCAGTATTTT. Protein product: CASSLGEVVDTQYF. The V gene is TRBV7-3, the J gene TRBJ2-3; D is possibly TRBD2 (6 bases). Germline V gene data show CDR1 as SGHTA and CDR2 as FQGTGA. This CDR3 is 14 amino acids long. The V and J ends lost 3 bases and 5 bases respectively, with 12 bases between them.

The CDR3 DNA follows: TGTGCCAGCAGTTTACAGGGGGCTTCCTACAATGAGCAGTTCTTC. This gives the protein CASSLQGASYNEQFF. The chain carries TRBV11-3 and TRBJ2-1; 9 nucleotides agree with TRBD1. Germline-derived CDR1 and CDR2 are SGHNT and YENEEA. The trim removed 6 bases at V and 1 base at J, leaving 4 bases unmatched. The CDR3 extends over 15 amino acids.

J is TRBJ1-3 and V is TRBV2; 8 nucleotides align to TRBD1. Germline-derived CDR1 and CDR2 are SNHLY and FYNNEI. The CDR3 spans 15 residues. V was clipped by 4 bases and J by 3 bases; unmatched bases: 5. CDR3 bases: TGTGCCAGCAGTGGTCAGGGGGCTAATGGAAACACCATATATTTT. This translates into CASSGQGANGNTIYF.